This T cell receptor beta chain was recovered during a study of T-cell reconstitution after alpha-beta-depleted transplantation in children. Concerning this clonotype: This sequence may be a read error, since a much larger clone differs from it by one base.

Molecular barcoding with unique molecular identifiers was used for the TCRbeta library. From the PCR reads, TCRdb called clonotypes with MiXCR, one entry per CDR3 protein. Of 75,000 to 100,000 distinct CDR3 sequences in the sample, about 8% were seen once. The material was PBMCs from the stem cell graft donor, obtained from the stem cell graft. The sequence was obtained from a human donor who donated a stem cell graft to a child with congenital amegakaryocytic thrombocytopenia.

CDR3 nucleotides: TGCGCCAGCAGCCCGACAGGGACCTTAGCCAAAAACAGTCAGTACTTC. This sequence encodes CASSPTGTLAKNSQYF. This chain links TRBV4-1 with TRBJ2-4; 7 nucleotides match TRBD1. Germline V gene data show CDR1 as MGHRA and CDR2 as YSYEKL. The CDR3 extends over 16 amino acids.